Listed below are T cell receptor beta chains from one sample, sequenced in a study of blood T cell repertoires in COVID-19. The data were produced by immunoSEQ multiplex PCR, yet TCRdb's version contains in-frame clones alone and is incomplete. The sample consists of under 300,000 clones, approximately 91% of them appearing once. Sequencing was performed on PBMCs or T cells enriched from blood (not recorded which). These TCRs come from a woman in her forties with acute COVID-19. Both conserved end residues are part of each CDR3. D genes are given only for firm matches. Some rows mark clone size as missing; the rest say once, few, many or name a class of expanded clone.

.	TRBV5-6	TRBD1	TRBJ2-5	TGTGCCAGCAGCGTACAGGGGGCGGGTGGGGAGACCCAGTACTTC	CASSVQGAGGETQYF
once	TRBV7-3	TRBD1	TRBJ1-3	TGTGCCAGCGGGGAAGGGGGCACTGGAAACACCATATATTTT	CASGEGGTGNTIYF
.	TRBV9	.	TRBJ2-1	TGTGCCAGCAGCGTAAGGGGGGGATCGGATGAGCAGTTCTTC	CASSVRGGSDEQFF
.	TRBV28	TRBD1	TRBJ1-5	TGTGCCAGCAGCCAGCGGAGGGCAGGGGGGAATCAGCCCCAGCATTTT	CASSQRRAGGNQPQHF
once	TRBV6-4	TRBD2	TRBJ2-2	TGTGCCACCTTAGGACTAGCGGGGCGGTGGACCGGGGAGCTGTTTTTT	CATLGLAGRWTGELFF
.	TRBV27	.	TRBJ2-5	TGTGCCAGCAGTCCTCAGCGGATAGGTTTGGAGACCCAGTACTTC	CASSPQRIGLETQYF
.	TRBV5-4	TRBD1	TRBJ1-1	TGTGCCAGCAGTCCTGGCCCTGGACAGGGGGCATCAAGCACTGAAGCTTTCTTT	CASSPGPGQGASSTEAFF
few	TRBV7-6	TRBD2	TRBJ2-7	TGTGCCAGCAGAGAGGCCAGCGGGAACTCCTACGAGCAGTACTTC	CASREASGNSYEQYF
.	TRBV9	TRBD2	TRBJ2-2	TGTGCCAGCAGCGTAGGAAGCGGGGGACGGACCGGGGAGCTGTTTTTT	CASSVGSGGRTGELFF
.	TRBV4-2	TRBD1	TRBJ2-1	TGTGCCAGCAGCCAAGATTCGACAGGGGCTAGTGAGCAGTTCTTC	CASSQDSTGASEQFF
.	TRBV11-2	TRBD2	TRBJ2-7	TGTGCCAGCAGCTTAGTATGGTGGGAGGGCCGCCACGAGCAGTACTTC	CASSLVWWEGRHEQYF
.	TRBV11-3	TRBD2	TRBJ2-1	TGTGCCAGCAGCCGCAGGGCGGGAGGCCTCAATGAGCAGTTCTTC	CASSRRAGGLNEQFF
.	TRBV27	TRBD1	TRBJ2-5	TGTGCCAGCAGGACAGGGCAGGGGACCCAGTACTTC	CASRTGQGTQYF
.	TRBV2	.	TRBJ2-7	TGTGCCAGCAGCGTGGGGGCTACCTACGAGCAGTACTTC	CASSVGATYEQYF
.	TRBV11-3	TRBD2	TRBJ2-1	TGTGCCAGCAGCTCCAGACTAGCGGGAAACGGTGAGCAGTTCTTC	CASSSRLAGNGEQFF
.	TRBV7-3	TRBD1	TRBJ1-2	TGTGCCAGCAGCTTATCAGGGGGCTCGTACTATGGCTACACCTTC	CASSLSGGSYYGYTF
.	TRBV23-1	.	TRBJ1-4	TGCGCCAGCAGTCAATCGCGCGGAAATTTTGTTGCAACTAATGAAAAACTGTTTTTT	CASSQSRGNFVATNEKLFF
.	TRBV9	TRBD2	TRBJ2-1	TGTGCCAGCAGCGCTAGCGGGGGGGACAATGAGCAGTTCTTC	CASSASGGDNEQFF
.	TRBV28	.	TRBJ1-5	TGTGCCAGCAGTTTACTGGCAGGCAATCAGCCCCAGCATTTT	CASSLLAGNQPQHF
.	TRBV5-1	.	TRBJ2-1	TGCGCCAGCAGCCAGGGGACGGTCCCCAATGAGCAGTTCTTC	CASSQGTVPNEQFF
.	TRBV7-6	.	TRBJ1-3	TGTGCCAGCAGCGGTCCGGGGGGACACTCTGGAAACACCATATATTTT	CASSGPGGHSGNTIYF
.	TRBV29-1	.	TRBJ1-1	TGCAGCGTTGATTCTTTGGCGGTCAACACTGAAGCTTTCTTT	CSVDSLAVNTEAFF
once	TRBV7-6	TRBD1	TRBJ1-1	TGTGCCAGCAGCTTAGGCGGGACAGGGTATTTTCCCAACACTGAAGCTTTCTTT	CASSLGGTGYFPNTEAFF
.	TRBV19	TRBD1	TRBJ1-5	TGTGCCAGTAGCCGGGACAGCGCAAGCCAAAGGCCCCAGCATTTT	CASSRDSASQRPQHF
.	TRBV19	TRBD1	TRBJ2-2	TGTGCCAGTAGTATGGGACAGGCGAACACCGGGGAGCTGTTTTTT	CASSMGQANTGELFF
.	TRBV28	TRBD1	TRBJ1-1	TGTGCCAGCAGTTTAGACAGGGCAATGAACACTGAAGCTTTCTTT	CASSLDRAMNTEAFF
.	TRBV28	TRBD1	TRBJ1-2	TGTGCCAGCAGCCCTGAGGGGACAGCACAAGGGGAGTCGTTC	CASSPEGTAQGESF
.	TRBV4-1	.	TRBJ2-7	TGCGCCAGCAGCCAAGGAGCGGATTCCTACGAGCAGTACTTC	CASSQGADSYEQYF
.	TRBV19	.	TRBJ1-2	TGTGCCAGTAGGCGGGAGGGACGGGGATTCTATGGCTACACCTTC	CASRREGRGFYGYTF